This paragraph reports one TCR beta chain. Antigen specificity is unknown. This record belongs to a study of T-cell reconstitution after alpha-beta-depleted transplantation in children. General study points: T-cell counts and diversity at one year post-transplant came mainly from newly produced T cells. Reports say that about two months after transplant, the alpha-beta T cells came out of several hundred graft clones that had expanded. The high TCRbeta diversity at day 60 in some patients came from surviving recipient T cells and thymic progenitors.

CDR1 and CDR2 from the germline V gene are SGHTA and FQGNSA. The ends lost 5 bases at V and 2 bases at J; junction bases unmatched: 5. CDR3 size: 15 residues. Unique molecular identifiers were incorporated when the TCRbeta library was constructed. TCRdb re-called the PCR reads through MiXCR, storing one row per CDR3 protein. The table records some 550,000 distinct CDR3 sequences, roughly 24% of them present only once. The chain couples TRBV7-2 to TRBJ1-4, with 7 nucleotides matching TRBD1. This TCR was sampled from a boy under two years old who had a stem cell transplant for acute myeloid leukemia, so the T cells may come from the graft donor. Specimen: PBMCs, mostly from graft donor cells, collected 360 days after TCRalphabeta/CD19-depleted stem cell transplant. The DNA of the CDR3 is TGTGCCAGCAGCCCCGGACAGGCGACTAATGAAAAACTGTTTTTT. It codes for CASSPGQATNEKLFF.